The 32 T cell receptor beta chains below come from one sample, sequenced in a study of blood T cells in healthy people across ages. The authors ran a second PCR of roughly 6 to 12 cycles using a sample-barcoded 5' primer and a J-beta primer mix. TCRdb re-analysed the 5' RACE reads in MiXCR, keeping a single row per CDR3 protein. The table records 850,000 to 1,000,000 distinct CDR3 sequences, 40% to 60% of them present only once. The sequenced material came from blood. These receptors were taken from a man aged 25-45 years in good health.

The V call is TRBV7-2, the J call TRBJ2-1; 8 nucleotides agree with TRBD2. The CDR3 extends over 18 amino acids. The germline V gene encodes CDR1 SGHTA and CDR2 FQGNSA. Unmatched junction bases numbered 11, after V lost 4 bases and J lost 0 bases. CDR3 bases: TGTGCCAGCAGCTCCCGAATGGGCGGGGGGAGCTCCTACAATGAGCAGTTCTTC. It is translated as CASSSRMGGGSSYNEQFF.

This clonotype showed up just a few times. The chain has TRBV20-1 and TRBJ2-3; tentative D call: TRBD2 (6 bases). V lost 0 bases, J lost 0 bases, and 13 bases lay in between. The CDR3 extends over 16 amino acids. The germline V gene has CDR1 DFQATT and CDR2 SNEGSKA (reference sequence). The CDR3 protein is CSARDGIADSTDTQYF. The CDR3 DNA follows: TGCAGTGCTAGAGATGGGATAGCGGATAGCACAGATACGCAGTATTTT.

The chain links TRBV19 to TRBJ2-5, with D possibly being TRBD1 (6 bases). Germline CDR1 reads LNHDA; CDR2 reads SQIVND (reference sequence). The V end was cut by 3 bases, the J end by 1 base, with 9 bases between. The CDR3 consists of 14 residues. CDR3 DNA sequence: TGTGCCAGTAGTATCCAGGGGATCCAAGAGACCCAGTACTTC. Its translation is CASSIQGIQETQYF.

V and J are TRBV9 and TRBJ2-1, with no clear D. V was pared by 0 bases and J by 3 bases, with 7 bases between. This CDR3 is 14 amino acids long. Germline V lookup: CDR1 SGDLS, CDR2 YYNGEE. As DNA, the CDR3 is TGTGCCAGCAGCGTAGGGCCAGTCTACAATGAGCAGTTCTTC. Amino acid sequence: CASSVGPVYNEQFF. The full variable domain, its missing parts supplied by reference TRBV9 and TRBJ2-1, is DSGVTQTPKHLITATGQRVTLRCSPRSGDLSVYWYQQSLDQGLQFLIQYYNGEERAKGNILERFSAQQFPDLHSELNLSSLELGDSALYFCASSVGPVYNEQFFGPGTRLTVL.

The chain joins TRBV20-1 to TRBJ1-1; D is undetermined. The V gene's germline CDR1 is DFQATT and CDR2 SNEGSKA (reference sequence). V was cut by 2 bases and J by 3 bases, with 13 bases left in between. There are 14 residues in the CDR3. The CDR3 is CSARKEGWYTEAFF. The CDR3 bases are TGCAGTGCTAGAAAAGAGGGATGGTACACTGAAGCTTTCTTT.

The gene calls are TRBV6-1 and TRBJ2-3; D is possibly TRBD1 or TRBD2 (6 bases each). CDR1 is MNHNS and CDR2 is SASEGT in the germline V gene. The V end lost 7 bases, the J end lost 0 bases, and 11 bases lay between the germline ends. This CDR3 is 14 amino acids long. The CDR3 DNA is TGTGCCAGCATAGGGGGAGGTAGCACAGATACGCAGTATTTT. It yields the protein CASIGGGSTDTQYF.

The J gene is TRBJ2-5, the V gene TRBV7-6; 14 bases map to TRBD2. The J call may not be correct, given that the DNA end is closer to TRBJ2-7. The CDR3 consists of 17 residues. Germline V gene lookup returns CDR1 SGHVS and CDR2 FNYEAQ. In nucleotides, the CDR3 is TGTGCCAGCAGCCTACGACTAGCGGGGGGGCAATTTACCGAGCAGTACTTC. Residues: CASSLRLAGGQFTEQYF.

CDR3 amino acids: CASSKDRGPPYNSPLHF. Written as DNA, the CDR3 is TGCGCCAGCAGCAAGGACAGGGGTCCCCCCTATAATTCACCCCTCCACTTT. This chain connects TRBV5-1 to TRBJ1-6, with 9 bases matching TRBD1. The J segment lost 2 bases and the V segment lost 4 bases, leaving 7 bases of the junction unmatched. The CDR3 length is 17 residues. Per germline, CDR1 SGHRS and CDR2 YFSETQ.

This clonotype was seen many times. The CDR3, as DNA: TGTGCCAGCAGTCCCCGGACAGGGGGATACAATGAGCAGTTCTTC. Its protein is CASSPRTGGYNEQFF. The chain joins TRBV3-1 to TRBJ2-1; 10 nucleotides agree with TRBD1. The CDR3 is made up of 15 amino acids. With V trimmed by 6 bases and J by 4 bases, 6 bases remained unmatched. CDR1 LGHDT and CDR2 YNNKEL come from the germline V gene (reference sequence).

This chain links TRBV10-3 with TRBJ2-5, with 13 bases lining up with TRBD2. CDR1 is ENHRY, CDR2 SYGVKD, per germline. The V segment lost 6 bases and the J segment 4 bases; nucleotides outside the gene matches: 5. The CDR3 runs 15 residues. DNA of the CDR3: TGTGCCATCAGCCCGGGACTAGCGGGGCGAGAGACCCAGTACTTC. It translates to CAISPGLAGRETQYF.

The chain has TRBV7-9 and TRBJ2-7, with D possibly TRBD1 on 5 matching bases. Germline values: CDR1 SEHNR, CDR2 FQNEAQ (reference sequence). The CDR3 loop spans 14 amino acids. The V end was cut by 4 bases, the J end by 4 bases, with 14 bases between. In DNA form, the CDR3 reads TGTGCCAGCAGCTCCCACAGGAGAGAATACGAGCAGTACTTC. As protein: CASSSHRREYEQYF.

Details on this clonotype: A single base separates this from a much larger clone, so it may be a read error. This sequence joins TRBV4-1 and TRBJ2-5, with 7 bases identical to TRBD2. This CDR3 has 17 residues. Germline V CDR1 and CDR2: MGHRA, YSYEKL. The CDR3 nucleotides are TGCGCCGGCAGCCAAGATATGTCCGGGGGGTTCCAAGAGACCCAGTACTTC. Its translation is CAGSQDMSGGFQETQYF.

This chain connects TRBV10-2 to TRBJ1-1; D not resolved. Trimming stripped 0 bases from V and 1 base from J, with 12 bases between. The germline V gene encodes CDR1 WSHSY and CDR2 SAAADI. The CDR3 is 16 amino acids. CDR3 sequence (DNA): TGCGCCAGCAGTGAGTCGAATACGGTTAAGAACACTGAAGCTTTCTTT. This codes for CASSESNTVKNTEAFF.

V gene TRBV10-3 combines with J gene TRBJ2-5; D remains ambiguous. Looked up from germline, CDR1 is ENHRY and CDR2 is SYGVKD. V was pared by 4 bases and J by 5 bases, with 8 bases between. The CDR3 has 12 amino acids. This CDR3 is CAISVEGETQYF. The CDR3 region has the DNA TGTGCCATCAGTGTCGAAGGGGAGACCCAGTACTTC.

V usage is TRBV27 and J usage is TRBJ1-1; D unclear. V lost 3 bases, J lost 5 bases, and 13 bases lay in between. The CDR3 sequence is 14 residues long. Germline V CDR1 and CDR2: MNHEY, SMNVEV (reference sequence). The DNA for the CDR3 is TGTGCCAGCAGTTTCGCGGGGATGGGAACTGAAGCTTTCTTT. Its protein product is CASSFAGMGTEAFF.

The chain uses TRBV3-1 and TRBJ2-1; D gene ambiguous. In germline, CDR1 is LGHDT, CDR2 YNNKEL (reference sequence). The CDR3 has 14 residues. Trimming took 1 base from V and 6 from J, leaving 10 bases between them. DNA of the CDR3: TGTGCCAGCAGCCAAGGGATGTCGTTCAATGAGCAGTTCTTC. Protein product: CASSQGMSFNEQFF.

This chain connects TRBV6-5 to TRBJ1-5; 8 nucleotides agree with TRBD1. The ends lost 5 bases at V and 4 bases at J; junction bases unmatched: 10. The CDR3 is made up of 16 amino acids. In germline, CDR1 is MNHEY, CDR2 SVGAGI. The CDR3, as DNA: TGTGCCAGCAGTCCAGGTGTCCGGACAGGGAATCAGCCCCAGCATTTT. Translated, it gives CASSPGVRTGNQPQHF.

This chain connects TRBV6-2 or TRBV6-3 to TRBJ2-5; D possibly corresponds to TRBD2 (6 bases). Trimming cost V 5 bases and J 5 bases, with 15 bases left between them. Germline assignment: CDR1 MNHEY and CDR2 SVGEGT. The length of the CDR3 is 14 residues. This chain's CDR3 is CASSPLLARETQYF. The CDR3 coding sequence is TGTGCCAGCAGTCCTTTACTAGCACGGGAGACCCAGTACTTC.

The CDR3, as DNA: TGCAGTGCTACCCGGACAGGGCTTGGTAGCAATCAGCCCCAGCATTTT. Its translation: CSATRTGLGSNQPQHF. The V call is TRBV20-1, the J call TRBJ1-5, with 8 bases matching TRBD1. This CDR3 has 16 residues. The trim removed 4 bases at V and 0 bases at J, leaving 8 bases unmatched. From germline, CDR1 is DFQATT and CDR2 SNEGSKA (reference sequence).

V usage is TRBV28 and J usage is TRBJ2-6; no reliable D call. The CDR3 runs to 16 residues. Deletions cut 5 bases from V and 5 bases from J, with 16 bases between. Germline values: CDR1 MDHEN, CDR2 SYDVKM. The CDR3 here is CASSPSAEFRANVLTF. DNA for the CDR3: TGTGCCAGCAGTCCATCGGCGGAGTTCAGGGCCAACGTCCTGACTTTC.

This clonotype was seen only a few times. J is TRBJ2-4 and V is TRBV7-2, with D unclear. Trimming stripped 2 bases from V and 4 bases from J, with 18 bases between. The CDR3 is 17 amino acids. Germline CDR1 SGHTA, CDR2 FQGNSA. CDR3 in DNA: TGTGCCAGCAGCTTACAAGCAGCGTCGCTTATTAAAAACATTCAGTACTTC. It specifies CASSLQAASLIKNIQYF.

The V call is TRBV10-3, the J call TRBJ2-7; possibly TRBD1 or TRBD2 for D (5 bases each). The CDR3 is 13 residues long. V lost 2 bases and J lost 3, with 8 bases in between. Looked up from germline, CDR1 is ENHRY and CDR2 is SYGVKD. CDR3 coding DNA: TGTGCCATCAGTGAGGGGGGTATCTACGAGCAGTACTTC. Translation: CAISEGGIYEQYF.

V gene TRBV5-1 combines with J gene TRBJ2-7; D not certain. Trimming removed 2 bases from V and 3 bases from J, with 15 bases in between. Per germline, CDR1 SGHRS and CDR2 YFSETQ. CDR3 length: 15 residues. CDR3 sequence: CASSLTWMTIYEQYF. The CDR3 DNA reads TGCGCCAGCAGCTTAACATGGATGACAATCTACGAGCAGTACTTC.

This clonotype was observed a few times. The V and J genes are TRBV28 and TRBJ1-2; D perhaps matches TRBD1 (6 bases). The CDR3 is 14 amino acids. Trimming removed 5 bases at V and 5 bases at J, with 15 bases between. Germline loops: CDR1 MDHEN, CDR2 SYDVKM. The chain's CDR3 is CASSVRTDLYGYTF. CDR3 nucleotide sequence: TGTGCCAGCAGTGTCCGGACAGACTTGTATGGCTACACCTTC.

This clonotype has a single count. The rearrangement joins TRBV3-1 to TRBJ1-1; D is ambiguous. Germline CDR1 LGHDT, CDR2 YNNKEL (reference sequence). Between the trimmed V and J ends, which lost 2 bases and 6 bases, there was a span of 10 bases. The CDR3 runs 13 residues. CDR3 region: CASSQPLRAEAFF. The CDR3 nucleotides read TGTGCCAGCAGCCAACCCCTCCGGGCTGAAGCTTTCTTT. Full variable domain (missing parts from reference TRBV3-1 and TRBJ1-1): DTAVSQTPKYLVTQMGNDKSIKCEQNLGHDTMYWYKQDSKKFLKIMFSYNNKELIINETVPNRFSPKSPDKAHLNLHINSLELGDSAVYFCASSQPLRAEAFFGQGTRLTVV.

The chain links TRBV29-1 to TRBJ2-5; a weak D match, TRBD1 (5 bases). The J call may be incorrect, as the DNA end agrees better with TRBJ2-7. Germline V gene data show CDR1 as SQVTM and CDR2 as ANQGSEA. The CDR3 sequence is 13 residues long. The CDR3 DNA is TGCAGCGTTGTCGTCGCAGGGTTCGACGAGCAGTACTTC. Encoded protein: CSVVVAGFDEQYF.

This clonotype was picked up a small number of times. The rearrangement links TRBV27 to TRBJ1-4; possibly TRBD1 for D (5 bases). The germline V gene has CDR1 MNHEY and CDR2 SMNVEV (reference sequence). Trimming cost V 5 bases and J 5 bases, with 12 bases left between them. The CDR3 covers 14 residues. The CDR3 DNA is TGTGCCAGCAGTGTCGGGACGGACAATGAAAAACTGTTTTTT. Protein product: CASSVGTDNEKLFF.

V is TRBV13 and J is TRBJ2-2, with 11 bases that match TRBD2. The CDR3 runs to 17 residues. The V and J ends lost 4 bases and 3 bases, in that order; junction bases with no gene match: 7. The germline V gene has CDR1 PRHDT and CDR2 FYEKMQ (reference sequence). This CDR3 is CASSSRGLAADTGELFF. In nucleotides, the CDR3 is TGTGCCAGCAGCTCAAGGGGACTAGCGGCAGACACCGGGGAGCTGTTTTTT.

The chain links TRBV18 to TRBJ2-1, with D maybe TRBD2 (6 bases). Germline V gives CDR1 KGHSH, CDR2 LQKENI. Trimming took off 5 bases at V and 10 bases at J, with 12 bases between the two ends. CDR3 length equals 12 residues. Here the CDR3 DNA reads TGTGCCAGCTCATCCAGGGCGGGGGAGCAGTTCTTC. It specifies CASSSRAGEQFF.

Comments on this clonotype: At one end, the junction sequence differs from germline, possibly due to a read error. V and J are TRBV7-7 and TRBJ2-2, with TRBD1 as a possible D gene (6 bases). The V gene's germline CDR1 is SSHAT and CDR2 FNYEAQ (reference sequence). The CDR3 totals 14 residues. For the CDR3, the DNA is TGTGCTAGCAGCTTACAGGGTGACACCGGGGAGCTGTTTTTT. Its protein is CASSLQGDTGELFF.

This clonotype turned up a few times. The rearrangement uses TRBV20-1 and TRBJ2-3; perhaps D is TRBD1 or TRBD2 (6 bases each). This CDR3 is 16 amino acids long. Per the germline V gene, CDR1 is DFQATT and CDR2 is SNEGSKA (reference sequence). Trimming took off 3 bases at V and 2 bases at J, with 18 bases between the two ends. CDR3 nucleotide sequence: TGCAGTGCTAGTAGAGGTCGGGGGCTGTACACAGATACGCAGTATTTT. Protein sequence: CSASRGRGLYTDTQYF.

The chain joins TRBV27 to TRBJ1-2, with D possibly being TRBD1 (6 bases). The CDR3 runs 14 residues. Germline CDR1 is MNHEY and CDR2 is SMNVEV (reference sequence). Trimming shortened V by 2 bases and J by 6 bases, and 13 bases separated the two germline ends. CDR3 coding DNA: TGTGCCAGCAGTTTAAAAGGGGGGCGGCATGGCTACACCTTC. This sequence encodes CASSLKGGRHGYTF.